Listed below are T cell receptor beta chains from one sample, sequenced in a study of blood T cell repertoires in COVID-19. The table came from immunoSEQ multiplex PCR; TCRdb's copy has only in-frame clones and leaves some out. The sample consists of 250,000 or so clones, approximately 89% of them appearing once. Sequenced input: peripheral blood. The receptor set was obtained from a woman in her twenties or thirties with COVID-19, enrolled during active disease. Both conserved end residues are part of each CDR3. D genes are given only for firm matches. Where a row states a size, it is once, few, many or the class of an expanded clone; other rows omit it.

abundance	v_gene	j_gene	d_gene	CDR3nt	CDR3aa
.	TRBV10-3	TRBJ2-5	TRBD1	TGTGCCATCAGTGGATACAGGGGTGGAGAGACCCAGTACTTC	CAISGYRGGETQYF
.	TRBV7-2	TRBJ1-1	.	TGTGCCAGCAGCCACAGGGTCACTGAAGCTTTCTTT	CASSHRVTEAFF
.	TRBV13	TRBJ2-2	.	TGTGCCAGCAGCTTAGGTACAGTGAACACCGGGGAGCTGTTTTTT	CASSLGTVNTGELFF
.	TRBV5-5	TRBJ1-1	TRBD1	TGTGCCAGCAGCTTGACTGTGAGTGGGACAGGGATATCGAACACTGAAGCTTTCTTT	CASSLTVSGTGISNTEAFF
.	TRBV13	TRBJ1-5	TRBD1	TGTGCCAGCAACCACGGGACAGCTCAGCCCCAGCATTTT	CASNHGTAQPQHF
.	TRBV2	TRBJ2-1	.	TGTGCCAGCAGTGGGGGGCGGGGGTTATACAATGAGCAGTTCTTC	CASSGGRGLYNEQFF
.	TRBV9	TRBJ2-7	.	TGTGCCAGCAGCGTAGAGGTCAGGGGAGACGAGCAGTACTTC	CASSVEVRGDEQYF
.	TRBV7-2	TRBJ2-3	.	TGTGCCAGCAGCTTAGTGGAGGGCCCCACAGATACGCAGTATTTT	CASSLVEGPTDTQYF
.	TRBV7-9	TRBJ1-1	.	TGTGCCAGCAGCTCCGACCAGGTGAACACTGAAGCTTTCTTT	CASSSDQVNTEAFF
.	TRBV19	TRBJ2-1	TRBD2	TGTGCCAGTAGTCCCGGACTAGCCTTTTTTTTGGAGCAGTTCTTC	CASSPGLAFFLEQFF
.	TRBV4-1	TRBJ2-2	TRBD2	TGCGCCAGCAGCCAAACAACTAGCGGGGTTACCGGGGAGCTGTTTTTT	CASSQTTSGVTGELFF
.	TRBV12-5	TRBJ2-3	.	TGTGCTAGTGGTTTGGTACTGAGAGGAGATACGCAGTATTTT	CASGLVLRGDTQYF
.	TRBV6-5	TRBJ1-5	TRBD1	TGTGCCAGCAGCTACCGGACAGGGAATCAGCCCCAGCATTTT	CASSYRTGNQPQHF
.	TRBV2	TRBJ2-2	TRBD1	TGTGCCAGCAGGCAGGGGGAAAATACCGGGGAGCTGTTTTTT	CASRQGENTGELFF
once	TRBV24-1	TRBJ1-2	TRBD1	TGTGCCACCAGCCCTGGACAGGCCTATGGCTACACCTTC	CATSPGQAYGYTF
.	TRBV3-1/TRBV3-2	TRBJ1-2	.	TGTGCCAGCAGCCAAGATCTGGGGCCGGACAGAAGAGGCTACACCTTC	CASSQDLGPDRRGYTF
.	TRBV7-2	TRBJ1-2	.	TGTGCCAGCACCCTTCAGGGATTCTCTGGCTACACCTTC	CASTLQGFSGYTF
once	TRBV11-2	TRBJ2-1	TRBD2	TGTGCCAGCAGCTCCAGACTAGCGGGAGTGCTCTACAATGAGCAGTTCTTC	CASSSRLAGVLYNEQFF
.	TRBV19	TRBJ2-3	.	TGTGCCAGTAGTCCCTTAGCGGCTAGCACAGATACGCAGTATTTT	CASSPLAASTDTQYF
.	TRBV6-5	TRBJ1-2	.	TGTGCCAGCAGTTACTCGACCGGGGTCAACTATGGCTACACCTTC	CASSYSTGVNYGYTF
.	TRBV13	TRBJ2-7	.	TGTGCCAGCAGCTCCCGCCGGGCGGGGAGGACCTACGAGCAGTACTTC	CASSSRRAGRTYEQYF
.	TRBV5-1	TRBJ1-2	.	TGCGCCAGCAGCTTGGGTCGGGACTATGGCTACACCTTC	CASSLGRDYGYTF
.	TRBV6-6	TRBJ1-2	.	TGTGCCAGCAGTTACTCCATGTCGTTGACAGGCGGCTACACCTTC	CASSYSMSLTGGYTF
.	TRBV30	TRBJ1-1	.	TGTGCCTGGAGTGTAAGGGGGAACACTGAAGCTTTCTTT	CAWSVRGNTEAFF
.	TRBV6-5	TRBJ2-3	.	TGTGCCAGCAGGGGCCCTAGGGGCATTGAGGATACGCAGTATTTT	CASRGPRGIEDTQYF
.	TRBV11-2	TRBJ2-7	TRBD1	TGTGCCAGCAGCTCGGACAGGGGCGAGCAGTACTTC	CASSSDRGEQYF
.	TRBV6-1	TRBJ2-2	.	TGTGCCAGCAGTGCGGTTCCGGGGGTGGGGACCGGGGAGCTGTTTTTT	CASSAVPGVGTGELFF
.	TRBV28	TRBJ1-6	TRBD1	TGTGCCAGCAGCCGGTGGGGACAGTACAATTCACCCCTCCACTTT	CASSRWGQYNSPLHF
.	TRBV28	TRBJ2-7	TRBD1	TGTGCCAGCAGCACTAGGACAGGGTCAGCTTACGAGCAGTACTTC	CASSTRTGSAYEQYF
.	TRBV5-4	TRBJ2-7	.	TGTGCCAGCAGCTTTCAACAGGCCCCCTACGAGCAGTACTTC	CASSFQQAPYEQYF
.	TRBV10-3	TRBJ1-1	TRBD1	TGTGCCATCAGTGAGCCGGGACAGGGGACTGAAGCTTTCTTT	CAISEPGQGTEAFF
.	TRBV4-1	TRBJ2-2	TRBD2	TGCGCCAGCAGCCACAATGGGCGGGGGGGCGACACCGGGGAGCTGTTTTTT	CASSHNGRGGDTGELFF
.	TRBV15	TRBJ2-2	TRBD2	TGTGCCACCAGCAGAGATGCGGGAGGACCGGCCGGGGAGCTGTTTTTT	CATSRDAGGPAGELFF
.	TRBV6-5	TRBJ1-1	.	TGTGCCAGCAGGGAGGTAGGTCGCACTGAAGCTTTCTTT	CASREVGRTEAFF
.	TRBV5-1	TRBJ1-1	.	TGCGCCAGCAGCTTGCTAGTTGGAAAACAGGCTGAAGCTTTCTTT	CASSLLVGKQAEAFF
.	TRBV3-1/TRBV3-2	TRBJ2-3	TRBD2	TGTGCCAGCAGCCAAGTGCGGGGGGATACGCAGTATTTT	CASSQVRGDTQYF
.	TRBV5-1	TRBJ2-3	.	TGCGCCAGCAGCTTGGTGGTCCGCGGGTCGGCAGATACGCAGTATTTT	CASSLVVRGSADTQYF
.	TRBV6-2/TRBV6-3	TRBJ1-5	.	TGTGCCAGCAGTTCCCAGATATTGCAGCCCCAGCATTTT	CASSSQILQPQHF
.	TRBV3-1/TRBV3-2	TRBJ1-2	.	TGTGCCAGCAGCCAAGACGGCGGGGTTAGTGGCTACACCTTC	CASSQDGGVSGYTF
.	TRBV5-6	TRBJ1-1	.	TGTGCCAGCAGCTTGCTGGGGAGCGGTGAAGCTTTCTTT	CASSLLGSGEAFF
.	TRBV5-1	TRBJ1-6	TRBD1	TGCGCCAGCGGACAGGGAAATTCACCCCTCCACTTT	CASGQGNSPLHF
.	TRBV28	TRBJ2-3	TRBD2	TGTGCCAGCAGTGGACTAGCGGGGGGTACTACTGGCACAGATACGCAGTATTTT	CASSGLAGGTTGTDTQYF
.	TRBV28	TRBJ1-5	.	TGTGCCAGCAGTTTAGACATGGGCTCTAGCAATCAGCCCCAGCATTTT	CASSLDMGSSNQPQHF
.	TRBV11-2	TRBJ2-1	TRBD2	TGTGCCAGCAGCTTTCCGACTAGCGGGAGCTCCTACAATGAGCAGTTCTTC	CASSFPTSGSSYNEQFF
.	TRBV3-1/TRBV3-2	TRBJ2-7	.	TGTGCCAGCAGCCCGACGAGGGAGCAGTACTTC	CASSPTREQYF
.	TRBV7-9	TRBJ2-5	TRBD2	TGTGCCAGCAGCCCCCGGACTAGCGGGGGGATTCAAGAGACCCAGTACTTC	CASSPRTSGGIQETQYF
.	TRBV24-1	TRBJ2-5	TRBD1	TGTGCCACCAGTGACCGCGGGACAGGGGGTTGGGAGACCCAGTACTTC	CATSDRGTGGWETQYF
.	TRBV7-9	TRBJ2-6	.	TGTGCCAGCAGCCATCCGTCACAGGGTATTTTTGGGGCCAACGTCCTGACTTTC	CASSHPSQGIFGANVLTF
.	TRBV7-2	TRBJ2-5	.	TGTGCCAGCAGCCCTGTCGGGGAAACGTACCAAGAGACCCAGTACTTC	CASSPVGETYQETQYF
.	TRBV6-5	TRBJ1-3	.	TGTGCCAGCAGCGGCCGGGGAGCTGGAAACACCATATATTTT	CASSGRGAGNTIYF